This T cell receptor (beta chain) was documented in a study of cytomegalovirus exposure and HLA in healthy donors. Study-wide background: The roughly 120 validation repertoires and the approximately 640 first-cohort repertoires shared a platform, a later analysis reported. Regarding the study as a whole: As was reported, the classifier diagnosed cytomegalovirus status with high specificity and sensitivity. Most observed TCR sequences were rare, whereas some public TCRs were detected in many donors.

CDR3 length: 13 amino acids. Germline V gene lookup returns CDR1 LNHDA and CDR2 SQIVND (reference sequence). Unmatched junction bases numbered 3, after V lost 5 bases and J lost 3 bases. Repertoires were generated with immunoSEQ multiplex PCR, while TCRdb's copy carries only in-frame clones and drops some. The table records over 150,000 clones, 85% to 90% of them present only once. In the case of this clone: As yet, its antigen is unknown.

Sequencing was done on a sample of PBMCs. This TCR was sampled from a human donor in good health. The chain couples TRBV19 to TRBJ2-7; 8 positions agree with TRBD1. CDR3 bases: TGTGCCAGTAGTCCGGGACAGGACTACGAGCAGTACTTC. It codes for CASSPGQDYEQYF.